This T cell receptor beta chain comes out of a study of shared clonotypes between healthy human individuals. Naive CD8 cells were CD45RO-negative, positively selected for CCR7, excluding terminally differentiated effector memory CD45RA+ cells. The study enrolled healthy HIV-negative adults without recent acute infections or vaccinations as donors. Produced via immunoSEQ multiplex PCR; TCRdb's table is partial and in-frame only. This table has hundreds of thousands of clones, roughly 96% appearing once. This clone has only one observation. After removal of 2 bases from V and 4 bases from J, the junction contained 4 bases not matched to a gene. Germline CDR1 MDHEN, CDR2 SYDVKM. The CDR3 consists of 14 residues.

The TCR originated in a woman younger than 45 in good health. The rearrangement links TRBV28 to TRBJ1-1; 7 nucleotides align to TRBD1. The sequenced material came from naive CD8+ T cells sorted from blood. This CDR3 is CASSLVRGSTEAFF. CDR3 DNA sequence: TGTGCCAGCAGTTTAGTCAGGGGGAGCACTGAAGCTTTCTTT.